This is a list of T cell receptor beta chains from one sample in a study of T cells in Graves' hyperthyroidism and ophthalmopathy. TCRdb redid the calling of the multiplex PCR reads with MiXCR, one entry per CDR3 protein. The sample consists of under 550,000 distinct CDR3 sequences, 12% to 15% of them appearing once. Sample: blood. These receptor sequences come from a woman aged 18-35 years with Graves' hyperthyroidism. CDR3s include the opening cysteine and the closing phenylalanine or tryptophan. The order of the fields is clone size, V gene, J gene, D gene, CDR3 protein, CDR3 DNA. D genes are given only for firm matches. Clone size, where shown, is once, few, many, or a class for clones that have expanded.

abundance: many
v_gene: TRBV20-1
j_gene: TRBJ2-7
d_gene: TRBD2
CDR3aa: CSAREQAAGRLGLAYEQYF
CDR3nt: TGCAGTGCTAGGGAACAGGCAGCGGGGAGGTTGGGACTAGCCTACGAGCAGTACTTC

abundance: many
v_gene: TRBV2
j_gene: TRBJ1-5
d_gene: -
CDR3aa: CASRADTDNQPQHF
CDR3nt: TGTGCCAGCAGGGCGGACACTGACAATCAGCCCCAGCATTTT

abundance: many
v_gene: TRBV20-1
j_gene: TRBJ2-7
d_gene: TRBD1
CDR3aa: CSAEGQGGSYEQYF
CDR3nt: TGCAGTGCAGAGGGACAGGGGGGTTCCTACGAGCAGTACTTC

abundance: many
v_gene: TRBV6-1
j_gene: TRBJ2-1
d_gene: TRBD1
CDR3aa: CASSHFGQENNEQFF
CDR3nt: TGTGCCAGCAGCCACTTTGGACAGGAAAACAATGAGCAGTTCTTC

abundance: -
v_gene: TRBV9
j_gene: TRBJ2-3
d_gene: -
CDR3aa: CASSPRNIPSTDTQYF
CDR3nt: TGTGCCAGCAGCCCACGGAACATCCCAAGCACAGATACGCAGTATTTT

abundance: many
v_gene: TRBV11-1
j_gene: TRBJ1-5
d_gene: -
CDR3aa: CASSPPGRGFQPQHF
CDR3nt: TGTGCCAGCAGCCCTCCCGGCAGGGGTTTTCAGCCCCAGCATTTT

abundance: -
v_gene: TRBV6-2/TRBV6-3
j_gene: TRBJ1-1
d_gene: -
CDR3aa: CASSPVRGGTEAFF
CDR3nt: TGTGCCAGCAGTCCCGTCAGGGGTGGCACTGAAGCTTTCTTT

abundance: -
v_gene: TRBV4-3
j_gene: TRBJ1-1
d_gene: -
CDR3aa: CASSQTGRMNTEAFF
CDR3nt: TGCGCCAGCAGCCAAACAGGGAGGATGAACACTGAAGCTTTCTTT

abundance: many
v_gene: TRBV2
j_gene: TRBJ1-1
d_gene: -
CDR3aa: CASTIGSFDEAFF
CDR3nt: TGTGCCAGCACCATCGGGTCCTTTGATGAAGCTTTCTTT

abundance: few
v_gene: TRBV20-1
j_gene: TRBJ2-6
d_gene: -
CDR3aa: CSASPRSGANVLTF
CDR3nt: TGCAGTGCTAGTCCCCGCTCTGGGGCCAACGTCCTGACTTTC

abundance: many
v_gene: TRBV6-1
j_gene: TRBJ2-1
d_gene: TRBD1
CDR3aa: CASSALRTGGSYNEQFF
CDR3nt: TGTGCCAGCAGTGCTTTACGGACAGGCGGCTCCTACAATGAGCAGTTCTTC

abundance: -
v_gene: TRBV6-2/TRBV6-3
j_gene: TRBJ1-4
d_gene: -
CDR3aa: CASNKKQETNEKLFF
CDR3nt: TGTGCCAGCAACAAGAAGCAGGAGACTAATGAAAAACTGTTTTTT

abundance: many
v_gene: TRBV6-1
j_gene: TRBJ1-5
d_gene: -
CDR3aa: CASSEAGRRSNQPQHF
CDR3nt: TGTGCCAGCAGTGAAGCGGGACGAAGGAGCAATCAGCCCCAGCATTTT

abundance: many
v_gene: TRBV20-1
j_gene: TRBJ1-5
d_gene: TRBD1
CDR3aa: CSASQGATSNQPQHF
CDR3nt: TGCAGTGCTTCCCAGGGGGCTACGAGCAATCAGCCCCAGCATTTT

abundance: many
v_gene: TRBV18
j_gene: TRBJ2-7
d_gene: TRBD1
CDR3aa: CASSAPGQGSYEQYF
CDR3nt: TGTGCCAGCTCAGCGCCGGGACAGGGGAGCTACGAGCAGTACTTC

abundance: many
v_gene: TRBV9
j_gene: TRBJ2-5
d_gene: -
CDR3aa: CASSVDVTEQETQYF
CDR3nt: TGTGCCAGCAGCGTAGACGTGACAGAGCAAGAGACCCAGTACTTC